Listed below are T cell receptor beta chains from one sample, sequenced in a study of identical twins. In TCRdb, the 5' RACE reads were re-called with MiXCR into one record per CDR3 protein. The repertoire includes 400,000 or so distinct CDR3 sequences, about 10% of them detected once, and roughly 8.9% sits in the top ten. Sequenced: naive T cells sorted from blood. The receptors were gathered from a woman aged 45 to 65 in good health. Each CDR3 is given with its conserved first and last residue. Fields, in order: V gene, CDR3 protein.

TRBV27,CASSFPGGPGYNEQFF
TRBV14,CASSPLRDFNEQFF
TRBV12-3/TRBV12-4,CASSLSGEAFF
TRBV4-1,CASMRTSGANVLTF
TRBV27,CASRFYREETQYF
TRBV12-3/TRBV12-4,CASNSPGQIYNEQFF
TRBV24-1,CATSDPGGTQYF
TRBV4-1,CASSRPQRGWQTEAFF
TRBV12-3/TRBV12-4,CASRRTSGRFDETQYF
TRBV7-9,CASYFKANTGELFF
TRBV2,CASTTGTSPGGYTF
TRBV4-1,CASSQALGTGGPYEQYF
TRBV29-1,CSVKVAGGTGELFF
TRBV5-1,CASSLRDLVRQYF
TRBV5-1,CASSYLAGSTETQYF
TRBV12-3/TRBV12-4,CASSPSGLAGYNEQFF
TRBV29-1,CSVTPTGADEEQYF
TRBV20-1,CSAKSGESYEQYF
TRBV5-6,CASSDFGTSGRDEQFF
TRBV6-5,CASRQTSGPYNEQFF
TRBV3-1,CASSQKTGELFF
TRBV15,CATTDSGVQETQYF
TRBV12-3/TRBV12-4,CASSPSPGNTIYF
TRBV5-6,CASSLFMEYEQYF
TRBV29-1,CSVEEGSNYGYTF
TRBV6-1,CASDRGDQPQHF
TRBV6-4,CASSELAGVGNEQFF
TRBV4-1,CASSPPGQGGETQYF